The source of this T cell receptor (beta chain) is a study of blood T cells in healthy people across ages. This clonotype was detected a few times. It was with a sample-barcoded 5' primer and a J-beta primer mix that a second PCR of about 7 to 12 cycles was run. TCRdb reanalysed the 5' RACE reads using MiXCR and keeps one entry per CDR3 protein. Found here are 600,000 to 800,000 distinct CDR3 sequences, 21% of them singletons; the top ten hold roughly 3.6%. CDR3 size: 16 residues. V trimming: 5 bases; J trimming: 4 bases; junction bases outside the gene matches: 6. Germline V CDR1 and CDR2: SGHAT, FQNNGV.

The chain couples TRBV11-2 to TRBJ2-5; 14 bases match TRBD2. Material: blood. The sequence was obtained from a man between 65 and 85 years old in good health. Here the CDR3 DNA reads TGTGCCAGCAGCGCCGGACTAGCGGGAGGACGAGAGACCCAGTACTTC. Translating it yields CASSAGLAGGRETQYF.